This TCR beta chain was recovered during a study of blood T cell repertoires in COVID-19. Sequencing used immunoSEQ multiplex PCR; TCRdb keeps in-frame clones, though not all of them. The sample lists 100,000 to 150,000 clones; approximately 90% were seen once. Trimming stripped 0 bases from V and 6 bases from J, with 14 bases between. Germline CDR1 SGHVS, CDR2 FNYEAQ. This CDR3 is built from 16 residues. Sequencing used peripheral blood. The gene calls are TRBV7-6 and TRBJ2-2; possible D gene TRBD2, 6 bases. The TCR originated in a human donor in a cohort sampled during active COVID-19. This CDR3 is CASSLAAGGLAGELFF. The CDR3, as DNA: TGTGCCAGCAGCTTAGCAGCCGGGGGATTGGCCGGGGAGCTGTTTTTT.